This T cell receptor beta chain was profiled in a study of shared clonotypes between healthy human individuals. For the study at large: Sampling drew on donors who were a couple of women and a few men aged 18 to 49.

Details on this clone: Its antigen is undetermined.

In the study's own analysis: ImmunoSEQ output held junction-only sequences without quality scores, so filtering differed. Clones were read by immunoSEQ multiplex PCR, and TCRdb kept only the in-frame ones, dropping some. That table is the source of V, J and clone size, and D and trimming were worked out from the DNA. The sample holds some 240,000 clones, 65% seen once. Whole-study results and caveats: The represented genetic and exposure-history diversity was limited by the small number of donors.

Negatively enriched CD4+ T cells were divided by CD45RA into naive and memory. Germline CDR1 reads MDHEN; CDR2 reads SYDVKM. This CDR3 is 16 amino acids long. The germline V and J ends were trimmed by 6 bases and 4 bases, with 19 bases remaining between them. The V and J genes are TRBV28 and TRBJ2-1; D call uncertain. Sequences were obtained from memory CD4+ T cells sorted from blood. Regarding subset: CD45RA-negative fraction. The TCR was taken from a man aged 25 to 40 in good health. CDR3 residues: CASSPPLTPPYNEQFF. CDR3 DNA sequence: TGTGCCAGCAGCCCCCCTTTGACCCCGCCTTACAATGAGCAGTTCTTC.